Sequencing of this T cell receptor (beta chain) was carried out in a study of T cells in Graves' hyperthyroidism and ophthalmopathy. This CDR3 has 15 amino acids. The germline CDR1 and CDR2 sequences are SNHLY and FYNNEI. V shed 3 bases and J shed 1 base, with 10 bases lying between them. This clonotype came up many times. From RNA transcripts, TCR beta CDR3 regions were amplified. The TCR CDR3 was amplified in a first-round RT-PCR using the HTBI primer set. Using its own MiXCR run on the multiplex PCR reads, TCRdb lists one record per CDR3 protein. Among 300,000 to 350,000 distinct CDR3 sequences listed, roughly 20% were seen once.

The V gene is TRBV2, the J gene TRBJ2-4; maybe TRBD2 (5 bases). The sequence was collected from a woman between 45 and 60 years old with Graves' hyperthyroidism. The sample was blood. This CDR3 is CASSDPLAAKNIQYF. For the CDR3, the DNA is TGTGCCAGCAGTGACCCCTTAGCGGCCAAAAACATTCAGTACTTC.